Following are 29 T cell receptor beta chains from one sample sequenced in a study of vaccination and CD4 T cells after COVID-19. Researchers used the Oncomine TCR Beta short-read assay to sequence DNA from cultured CD4+ T cells. TCRdb processed the PCR reads anew with MiXCR; each CDR3 protein has one entry. The table has more than 9,000 distinct CDR3 sequences, 38% seen once. Treatment given: roughly 10-day PBMC culture with coronavirus spike peptide pools or control peptides (ViraFEST assay). Their target antigens are unknown. Sequenced sample: cultured CD4+ T cells from blood. The origin of the receptors is a human donor with COVID-19.

The chain recombines TRBV7-9 with TRBJ2-5, with 7 bases lining up with TRBD2. CDR3 size: 15 residues. J lost 5 bases, V lost 6 bases, and 12 bases had no gene match. The germline V gene has CDR1 SEHNR and CDR2 FQNEAQ (reference sequence). The chain's CDR3 is CASRNATSLGETQYF. The CDR3 bases are TGTGCCAGCAGGAACGCGACTAGCTTGGGTGAGACCCAGTACTTC.

This chain joins TRBV6-1 and TRBJ2-7, with D uncertain. V gave up 7 bases and J gave up 7 bases, with 11 bases separating them. CDR3 length: 11 residues. CDR1 MNHNS and CDR2 SASEGT come from the germline V gene. The CDR3 DNA is TGTGCCAGCACCGGCATCGGAGAGCAGTACTTC. It is translated as CASTGIGEQYF.

In this sample, this clonotype turned up a few times. This chain uses TRBV20-1 with TRBJ2-5, with TRBD1 identical over 10 bases. The CDR3 spans 15 residues. The V and J ends lost 0 bases and 1 base, in that order; junction bases with no gene match: 2. CDR1 and CDR2 (germline): DFQATT, SNEGSKA (reference sequence). The CDR3 region is CSARDRDRGQETQYF. For the CDR3, the DNA is TGCAGTGCTAGAGATCGGGACAGGGGCCAAGAGACCCAGTACTTC.

This clonotype was found a few times. V gene TRBV7-6 combines with J gene TRBJ2-2; weak D call: TRBD2 (5 bases). The CDR3 consists of 16 residues. V lost 5 bases, J lost 0 bases, and 13 bases lay in between. The V gene's germline CDR1 is SGHVS and CDR2 FNYEAQ. The CDR3 sequence is CASSHRLRANTGELFF. The CDR3 DNA is TGTGCCAGCAGCCACAGACTACGCGCGAACACCGGGGAGCTGTTTTTT.

In its sample, this clonotype was seen a few times. The CDR3 sequence is CASRREYQANYGYTF. CDR3 coding DNA: TGTGCCTCTAGGAGGGAGTACCAAGCTAACTATGGCTACACCTTC. This chain joins TRBV6-1 and TRBJ1-2; D uncertain. V was shortened by 11 bases and J by 0 bases, with 19 bases between the two germline ends. Germline CDR1 and CDR2: MNHNS and SASEGT. This CDR3 region has 15 residues.

CDR3 loop: CASSPGDRTYEQYF. The DNA for the CDR3 is TGTGCCAGCAGCCCCGGCGACCGGACCTACGAGCAGTACTTC. The chain has TRBV11-3 and TRBJ2-7; D gene unclear. V lost 5 bases to trimming and J lost 2 bases, with 13 bases between them. CDR1 SGHNT and CDR2 YENEEA come from the germline V gene. CDR3 length: 14 amino acids. Full variable domain (missing parts from reference TRBV11-3 and TRBJ2-7): EAGVVQSPRYKIIEKKQPVAFWCNPISGHNTLYWYLQNLGQGPELLIRYENEEAVDDSQLPKDRFSAERLKGVDSTLKIQPAELGDSAVYLCASSPGDRTYEQYFGPGTRLTVT.

The gene calls are TRBV28 and TRBJ1-3; 7 bases are shared with TRBD1. Germline V CDR1 and CDR2: MDHEN, SYDVKM. The CDR3 totals 16 residues. Trimming at V came to 6 bases and at J to 10 bases, leaving 18 bases not matched to a gene. CDR3 protein: CASRGARDSNTRTIYF. The CDR3 coding sequence is TGTGCCAGCAGGGGGGCACGGGACAGTAATACAAGGACCATATATTTT.

The chain couples TRBV12-5 to TRBJ2-3, with TRBD1 identical over 9 bases. J lost 0 bases, V lost 7 bases, and 5 bases had no gene match. Germline values: CDR1 LGHNT, CDR2 FRNRAP. The CDR3 runs to 15 residues. In DNA, the CDR3 is TGTGCTAGTGCCCCGGGACAGGGAAGCACAGATACGCAGTATTTT. This sequence encodes CASAPGQGSTDTQYF.

The chain couples TRBV20-1 to TRBJ2-1; 9 bases line up with TRBD2. The CDR3 has 16 amino acids. Trimming took 6 bases from V and 8 from J; bases not matched to a gene: 17. CDR1 is DFQATT, CDR2 SNEGSKA, per germline (reference sequence). This CDR3 reads CSATPPQGLATDEQFF. In nucleotides, the CDR3 is TGCAGTGCCACCCCCCCCCAGGGACTAGCCACGGATGAGCAGTTCTTC.

The rearrangement links TRBV7-9 to TRBJ2-5, with 13 bases identical to TRBD2. Germline V lookup: CDR1 SEHNR, CDR2 FQNEAQ (reference sequence). There are 17 residues in the CDR3. V lost 2 bases to trimming and J lost 1 base; unmatched junction nucleotides: 4. In nucleotides, the CDR3 is TGTGCCAGCAGCTTATTACTAGCGGGGGGGATCCAAGAGACCCAGTACTTC. This sequence encodes CASSLLLAGGIQETQYF.

The chain combines TRBV7-2 with TRBJ2-7; D is undetermined. The V gene's germline CDR1 is SGHTA and CDR2 FQGNSA. The germline V and J ends were trimmed by 4 bases and 0 bases, with 16 bases remaining between them. The CDR3 length is 16 residues. CDR3 amino acids: CASSSAAGRVSYEQYF. The CDR3 DNA reads as TGTGCCAGCAGCTCGGCCGCCGGACGGGTCTCCTACGAGCAGTACTTC.

A few counts support this clonotype. The chain links TRBV6-2 or TRBV6-3 to TRBJ2-2; unclear D gene. The germline V gene encodes CDR1 MNHEY and CDR2 SVGEGT. The CDR3 extends over 14 amino acids. Between the trimmed V and J ends, which lost 7 bases and 5 bases, there was a span of 14 bases. CDR3: CASTLLGSTGELFF. CDR3 bases: TGTGCCAGCACTCTCCTTGGAAGTACCGGGGAGCTGTTTTTT.

The J gene is TRBJ2-7, the V gene TRBV5-1, with 7 bases aligning to TRBD2. This CDR3 is 14 amino acids long. V shed 0 bases and J 4 bases; nucleotides not matched to a gene: 4. Per the germline V gene, CDR1 is SGHRS and CDR2 is YFSETQ. The CDR3 loop is CASSLGGGRYEQYF. DNA for the CDR3: TGCGCCAGCAGCTTGGGCGGGGGAAGGTACGAGCAGTACTTC.

The rearrangement joins TRBV19 to TRBJ1-2; maybe TRBD1 (6 bases). V was cut by 5 bases and J by 2 bases, with 21 bases left in between. Germline CDR1 is LNHDA and CDR2 is SQIVND (reference sequence). The CDR3 consists of 17 residues. The CDR3 loop is CASSPRAGQGQNYGYTF. The DNA of the CDR3 is TGTGCCAGTAGTCCCCGGGCGGGGCAGGGACAAAACTATGGCTACACCTTC.

J is TRBJ1-5 and V is TRBV6-5; D call uncertain. This CDR3 has 15 residues. Germline assignment: CDR1 MNHEY and CDR2 SVGAGI. Trimming left V 4 bases short and J 5 bases short, with 15 bases between. The CDR3 DNA reads as TGTGCCAGCAGTTCCTTCGGGAGGATGGATCAGCCCCAGCATTTT. Amino acid sequence: CASSSFGRMDQPQHF.

The chain couples TRBV20-1 to TRBJ1-5; TRBD1 might be the D (5 bases). Per the germline V gene, CDR1 is DFQATT and CDR2 is SNEGSKA (reference sequence). V was trimmed by 0 bases and J by 4 bases, leaving 13 bases between them. The CDR3 has 15 amino acids. DNA of the CDR3: TGCAGTGCTAGAGATCGGCGGGACCGTAATCAGCCCCAGCATTTT. This encodes CSARDRRDRNQPQHF.

The rearrangement links TRBV11-3 to TRBJ2-3; the D call may be TRBD1 or TRBD2 (5 bases each). CDR3 length: 13 amino acids. V was clipped by 3 bases and J by 6 bases, with 10 bases between them. The germline CDR1 and CDR2 sequences are SGHNT and YENEEA. The CDR3 DNA reads TGTGCCAGCAGCTTGGGACCGGACGATACGCAGTATTTT. Translation gives CASSLGPDDTQYF. The complete variable domain, with remaining parts taken from reference TRBV11-3 and TRBJ2-3, reads EAGVVQSPRYKIIEKKQPVAFWCNPISGHNTLYWYLQNLGQGPELLIRYENEEAVDDSQLPKDRFSAERLKGVDSTLKIQPAELGDSAVYLCASSLGPDDTQYFGPGTRLTVL.

V gene TRBV6-2 or TRBV6-3 combines with J gene TRBJ2-1; unclear D gene. Trimming took off 5 bases at V and 0 bases at J, with 17 bases between the two ends. The length of the CDR3 is 17 residues. Germline CDR1 reads MNHEY; CDR2 reads SVGEGT. CDR3 DNA: TGTGCCAGCAGTACCCCCACGACCAAGAGCTCCTACAATGAGCAGTTCTTC. Encoded protein: CASSTPTTKSSYNEQFF.

The V gene is TRBV6-4, the J gene TRBJ1-1; D perhaps matches TRBD1 (5 bases). This CDR3 region has 14 residues. The germline V and J ends were trimmed by 6 bases and 1 base, with 12 bases remaining between them. The germline CDR1 and CDR2 sequences are MRHNA and SNTAGT. The CDR3 here is CASSSGPGNTEAFF. The CDR3, as DNA: TGTGCCAGCAGCTCAGGGCCTGGGAACACTGAAGCTTTCTTT.

This chain joins TRBV6-1 and TRBJ1-5; D gene ambiguous. The CDR3 runs 13 residues. V was shortened by 6 bases and J by 4 bases, with 10 bases between the two germline ends. CDR1 and CDR2 (germline): MNHNS, SASEGT. In DNA form, the CDR3 reads TGTGCCAGCAGCAGGAGTCGAAATCAGCCCCAGCATTTT. Residues: CASSRSRNQPQHF.

The J gene is TRBJ1-1, the V gene TRBV2, with D possibly being TRBD1 (5 bases). Germline V gene sequence: CDR1 SNHLY, CDR2 FYNNEI. Between the trimmed V and J ends, which lost 5 bases and 3 bases, there was a span of 10 bases. The CDR3 runs to 13 residues. The CDR3 DNA reads TGTGCCAGCAGTCTGGGGGTGGACACTGAAGCTTTCTTT. Its protein product is CASSLGVDTEAFF.

This clonotype was found a few times. This chain links TRBV6-1 with TRBJ2-2; D possibly corresponds to TRBD1 (6 bases). V was trimmed by 0 bases and J by 0 bases, leaving 11 bases between them. This CDR3 region has 17 residues. Germline CDR1 reads MNHNS; CDR2 reads SASEGT. Here the CDR3 DNA reads TGTGCCAGCAGTGAAGCGGCAGGGGCCGCGAACACCGGGGAGCTGTTTTTT. This gives the protein CASSEAAGAANTGELFF.

The DNA of the CDR3 is TGCAGTGCTAGCCTCGCAACAGGGGGCGATGGGGCCAACGTCCTGACTTTC. Its translation: CSASLATGGDGANVLTF. This rearrangement joins TRBV20-1 to TRBJ2-6; TRBD1 aligns across 9 bases. Losses at the gene ends were 3 bases for V and 3 bases for J; bases not matched to a gene: 9. The CDR3 contains 17 residues. Germline loops: CDR1 DFQATT, CDR2 SNEGSKA (reference sequence).

About this clonotype: One end of the junction is discordant with germline, which a read error may explain. The J gene is TRBJ1-5, the V gene TRBV12-3 or TRBV12-4, with D unclear. CDR3 length: 17 residues. The CDR3 sequence: CASRLDMTGFPNQPQHF. The CDR3 region has the DNA TGTGCCAGCAGATTAGATATGACTGGGTTCCCCAATCAGCCCCAGCATTTT.

The V and J genes are TRBV5-6 and TRBJ2-6; 8 bases match TRBD1. Trimming took 2 bases from V and 2 from J; bases not matched to a gene: 3. The CDR3 is 16 residues long. Germline loops: CDR1 SGHDT, CDR2 YYEEEE. CDR3 loop: CASSFYRGAGANVLTF. CDR3 sequence (DNA): TGTGCCAGCAGCTTTTACAGGGGGGCTGGGGCCAACGTCCTGACTTTC.

V usage is TRBV3-1 and J usage is TRBJ1-6, with D perhaps TRBD1 (5 bases). The CDR3 length is 14 residues. Looked up from germline, CDR1 is LGHDT and CDR2 is YNNKEL (reference sequence). V shed 6 bases and J shed 6 bases, with 12 bases lying between them. The CDR3 loop reads CASRKQESNSPLHF. The CDR3 DNA sequence: TGTGCCAGCAGGAAACAGGAAAGTAATTCACCCCTCCACTTT. The complete variable domain, with remaining parts taken from reference TRBV3-1 and TRBJ1-6, reads DTAVSQTPKYLVTQMGNDKSIKCEQNLGHDTMYWYKQDSKKFLKIMFSYNNKELIINETVPNRFSPKSPDKAHLNLHINSLELGDSAVYFCASRKQESNSPLHFGNGTRLTVT.

By share of the sample, this clonotype is large (0.1 to 1%). The genes are TRBV28 and TRBJ1-2; D gene uncertain. The CDR3 loop spans 11 amino acids. Trimming pared 8 bases from V and 7 bases from J, leaving 11 bases between. CDR1 MDHEN and CDR2 SYDVKM come from the germline V gene. Here the CDR3 DNA reads TGTGCCAGCGGTGGGTCTTTTGGCTACACCTTC. It specifies CASGGSFGYTF.

The CDR3 sequence: CASSNWGENSPLHF. In DNA, the CDR3 is TGTGCCAGCTCCAACTGGGGCGAGAATTCACCCCTCCACTTT. The chain combines TRBV19 with TRBJ1-6, with D possibly TRBD1 on 5 matching bases. CDR1 is LNHDA and CDR2 is SQIVND in the germline V gene (reference sequence). This CDR3 has 14 residues. With 9 bases removed from V and 7 bases from J, the gap between germline ends came to 16 bases.

The gene calls are TRBV15 and TRBJ2-7; D is undetermined. Trimming took off 0 bases at V and 3 bases at J, with 9 bases between the two ends. This CDR3 spans 14 amino acids. The V gene's germline CDR1 is LNHNV and CDR2 YYDKDF (reference sequence). The CDR3 reads CATSRDRTIYEQYF. CDR3 sequence (DNA): TGTGCCACCAGCAGAGATCGGACGATCTACGAGCAGTACTTC.